The 7 T cell receptor beta chains listed next were all sequenced from one sample in a study of Ad26.COV2.S vaccination and SARS-CoV-2 variants. This table comes from immunoSEQ multiplex PCR, and its TCRdb copy is limited to in-frame clones, with some not included. The sample contains 350,000 to 450,000 clones, just over 90% of which appear only once. Sequences were derived from peripheral blood, sampled after recovery from COVID-19. These receptors were taken from a human donor who had recovered from COVID-19.

The chain recombines TRBV5-1 with TRBJ2-1, with TRBD1 identical over 9 bases. In germline, CDR1 is SGHRS, CDR2 YFSETQ. V dropped 0 bases and J dropped 8; count of bases not matched to a gene: 6. The CDR3 is made up of 15 amino acids. The CDR3 sequence is CASSLEQGAFYEQFF. In nucleotides, the CDR3 is TGCGCCAGCAGCTTGGAACAGGGGGCCTTTTATGAGCAGTTCTTC.

Here the CDR3 reads CASKISGGTEAFF. CDR3 DNA: TGTGCCAGCAAAATCAGCGGGGGAACTGAAGCTTTCTTT. The V call is TRBV28, the J call TRBJ1-1; maybe TRBD1 (5 bases). This CDR3 is 13 amino acids long. Germline CDR1 is MDHEN and CDR2 is SYDVKM. V was shortened by 7 bases and J by 5 bases, with 14 bases between the two germline ends.

The rearrangement uses TRBV2 and TRBJ1-5; TRBD1 matches at 7 bases. V lost 6 bases and J lost 7; bases outside the gene matches: 12. The germline V gene encodes CDR1 SNHLY and CDR2 FYNNEI. The length of the CDR3 is 15 residues. The CDR3 spells CASRRVTGTLQPQHF. The CDR3 DNA sequence: TGTGCCAGCAGGAGGGTGACAGGGACCCTACAGCCCCAGCATTTT.

The CDR3 loop is CATSRGLLQGATDTQYF. In nucleotides, the CDR3 is TGTGCCACCAGCCGCGGACTCTTACAGGGGGCTACAGATACGCAGTATTTT. V gene TRBV15 combines with J gene TRBJ2-3; TRBD1 matches at 9 bases. Losses at the gene ends were 5 bases for V and 3 bases for J; bases not matched to a gene: 12. The CDR3 loop spans 17 amino acids. Germline V gene data show CDR1 as LNHNV and CDR2 as YYDKDF (reference sequence).

This rearrangement joins TRBV27 to TRBJ1-2; D remains ambiguous. This CDR3 is 11 amino acids long. Germline V gene data show CDR1 as MNHEY and CDR2 as SMNVEV (reference sequence). The V end was cut by 7 bases, the J end by 6 bases, with 9 bases between. The CDR3 region is CASKVRDGYTF. The CDR3 nucleotides are TGTGCCAGCAAGGTAAGGGATGGCTACACCTTC.

With respect to this clone: At one of its ends the junction is not consistent with the germline gene, which may arise from a read error. The chain carries TRBV15 and TRBJ2-7; maybe TRBD2 (6 bases). The CDR3 runs 14 residues. Germline V gene data show CDR1 as LNHNV and CDR2 as YYDKDF (reference sequence). For the CDR3, the DNA is TGTGCCACCAGCAGAGATCGGGGACTCAGAAAACGGGACTTC. Amino acids: CATSRDRGLRKRDF.

The chain has TRBV6-4 and TRBJ2-1; 7 positions match TRBD1. In germline, CDR1 is MRHNA, CDR2 SNTAGT. V dropped 5 bases and J dropped 16; count of bases not matched to a gene: 17. The CDR3 length is 14 residues. The CDR3 DNA reads TGTGCCAGCAGTATCGGCCGAGAAGGGGGACAGCTTTTCTTC. Translating gives CASSIGREGGQLFF.